This T cell receptor beta chain was sequenced for a study of radiation and T cells in renal cell carcinoma (dated by TCRdb to about 2020). Looking at the study overall: In total, around 53 samples, comprising 26 tumors and approximately 27 peripheral blood samples, were subjected to TCR beta sequencing. In the 40 to 60 samples combined, roughly 4.4 million unique CDR3 nucleotide sequences were found, encoding 2.5 million to 3 million unique CDR3 amino acid sequences. The final blood draw was performed at 4 weeks after radiation, at the same time as nephrectomy. The paper as a whole reports these results and caveats: With a single-armed trial design, the study had no way to address how radiation dose or scheduling affects the TCR repertoire. An increase in top tumor clonotypes in blood was observed from baseline to 2 weeks post-radiation, followed by contraction by 4 weeks, which was taken to suggest transient expansion of tumor-resident clones. No pretreatment tumor biopsies were available, so the baseline intratumoral presence of clonotypes could not be determined. Tracking of blood repertoire dynamics stopped at three to five weeks after treatment, with no follow-up past that point.

V gives up 6 bases and J gives up 4 bases, and the segment between their germline ends measures 7 bases. Spanning cysteine to phenylalanine, the CDR3 consists of 11 amino acids. Here the CDR3 DNA is all that survives: 33 bases in frame from base 1. The germline V gene provides CDR1 MNHNS and CDR2 SASEGT. The label giving this sample's time point can be read as: blood 4 weeks post-SBRT, at nephrectomy. The sample's treatment or condition label is to be understood as: 15 Gy SBRT to primary tumor, nephrectomy 4 weeks later. Samples came from a clinical trial, in which primary renal cell carcinomas received 15 Gy stereotactic body radiation therapy followed by nephrectomy 4 weeks later. To follow tumor-enriched clonotypes, peripheral blood was collected serially from radiation-treated patients at baseline and again at 2 weeks and 4 weeks after SBRT. All patients had renal cell carcinoma with clear cell pathology. The QIAamp DNA Blood Mini Kit (Qiagen) was used to prepare genomic DNA for TCR sequencing. Samples were included in the analyses only if all quality control checks were passed.

With respect to this clone: The antigen it recognizes is unknown. No much larger clone is present one base from it, and per-base qualities are unavailable.

The immunoSEQ kit was used, according to the manufacturer's recommendations, to generate TCR beta libraries from genomic DNA. To prepare libraries, a first multiplex PCR with proprietary primers was run, followed by a second PCR that added unique barcodes, and a bead cleanup was done after each round. Each sample batch included a kit-provided positive control reaction and a negative control reaction. The final libraries were assessed on an Agilent 4200 TapeStation D1000 ScreenTape, pooled by volume, and quantified by qPCR. Sequencing was performed on an Illumina NextSeq500 with a MidOutput 150-cycle cartridge, and 156 Read1 and 15 Index1 cycles were run with kit custom primers. The pooled library was loaded at 0.8 to 1 pM with an approximately 21% PhiX control spike-in. In the authors' own workflow: Vendor-processed data were analyzed in R, and a clonotype was defined as all T cells sharing the same CDR3 nucleotide sequence. In the clone abundance analyses, frequencies were normalized to the 10,000 most abundant clones in each sample. Before analysis, public T cell clones were removed, and these numbered fewer than five per sample on average. Tumor-enriched and baseline blood-enriched clonotypes were defined by at least a 32-fold difference in abundance between compartments. A beta-binomial differential abundance model was used to identify clonotypes that expanded or contracted between blood time points. The Baroni-Urbani and Buser coefficient was used to measure tumor-blood repertoire similarity, and groups were compared with two-tailed Wilcoxon tests in R. In its TCRdb copy, this immuneACCESS table keeps in-frame sequences only and misses some clones. Where compared with another copy, unresolved V genes explain less than half of these, and the others have no known cause. Clone size and the V and J calls come from that table; the DNA yielded D and trimming. The sample table records roughly 86,000 clones; 85% of these occur just once. Approximately 8.6% of the sample goes to the ten largest clones.

The starting material was blood, obtained from a patient whose treatment included radiotherapy and nephrectomy. The V gene is TRBV6-1 and the J gene is TRBJ2-7; the D gene is not confidently resolved. The TCR originated in a man aged 45 to 65 with renal cell carcinoma. The bases read TGTGCCAGCAGCAAAGGGTACGAGCAGTACTTC. This translates into CASSKGYEQYF.